Reported below is one T cell receptor beta chain. MiXCR, run by TCRdb on the 5' RACE reads, gives a single entry per CDR3 protein. The table lists around 320,000 distinct CDR3 sequences, 20% of them singletons, with roughly 4% in the top ten. Looked up from germline, CDR1 is SGHKS and CDR2 is YYEKEE (reference sequence). This CDR3 contains 15 residues. The germline V and J ends were trimmed by 3 bases and 8 bases, with 20 bases remaining between them. The sample is drawn from a study of CD8 T cells in ankylosing spondylitis. V usage is TRBV5-5 and J usage is TRBJ1-2; D is ambiguous. Sequenced: blood, either unsorted or a sorted T cell fraction (not recorded which). This sequence originates from a female donor with ankylosing spondylitis or in good health (not recorded which). The CDR3 spells CASSSAPQNIGGYTF. The CDR3 coding sequence is TGTGCCAGCAGCTCAGCCCCGCAGAATATCGGCGGCTACACCTTC.